This T cell receptor (beta chain) comes out of a study of blood T cell repertoires in COVID-19. The wider study: Italy, Spain and the United States were the sources of the convalescent and acute COVID-19 samples. In each case, the material was cDNA or gDNA derived from T cells, B-cell-depleted T cells, or PBMCs.

Per the study methods: Reference gene primer amplification gave estimated nucleated cell counts. Sequencing was performed with immunoSEQ multiplex PCR; in TCRdb, only in-frame clones are kept and a portion is missing. D and trimming come from the DNA, and the V and J calls and clone size come from that table. The repertoire holds more than 35,000 clones, about 80% seen once, with around an eighth in the top ten. This clone occurred many times. The sequencing input was peripheral blood. The source is a woman in her sixties or seventies with acute or convalescent COVID-19.

CDR3 DNA sequence: TGCAGCGTTGAAGCGGGAGGGGGCGGCTACACCTTC. Translation gives CSVEAGGGGYTF. V and J are TRBV29-1 and TRBJ1-2; TRBD1 matches at 7 bases. The CDR3 contains 12 residues. The ends lost 1 base at V and 8 bases at J; junction bases unmatched: 4. Germline CDR1 is SQVTM and CDR2 is ANQGSEA.